This TCR beta chain was found in a study of blood T cell repertoires in COVID-19. At the level of the study: COVID-19 samples collected from the United States, Italy and Spain covered acute and convalescent phases. Nucleic acid was either cDNA or gDNA, and it came from T cells, B-cell-depleted T cells, or PBMCs.

The V gene end was trimmed by 5 bases and the J gene end by 7 bases; junction bases not matched to a gene: 13. Germline CDR1 reads LNHDA; CDR2 reads SQIVND (reference sequence). The CDR3 has 15 residues. As handled by the study authors: Quantification of nucleated cells was approximated via reference gene primer amplification. Profiling relied on immunoSEQ multiplex PCR, and the TCRdb table lists in-frame clones only, not all of them. V and J calls and clone size follow that table, whereas D and trimming were derived from the DNA. This table holds roughly 130,000 clones, roughly nine tenths found once. The Seattle patients, enrolled during active infection, were followed longitudinally.

The TCR originated in a man aged 60 to 75 with COVID-19, enrolled during active disease. The J gene is TRBJ2-7, the V gene TRBV19; 8 bases map to TRBD2. The sample was peripheral blood. CDR3 sequence reads: CASSLQAGAEGEQYF. CDR3 DNA: TGTGCCAGTAGTTTACAAGCGGGAGCGGAGGGAGAGCAGTACTTC.